These 20 T cell receptor beta chains came from one sample sequenced in a study of T cells in Graves' hyperthyroidism and ophthalmopathy. It was RNA transcripts that yielded the amplified TCR beta CDR3 regions. HTBI primers were used for first-round RT-PCR of the TCR CDR3. TCRdb reanalysed the multiplex PCR reads using MiXCR and keeps one entry per CDR3 protein. The table has about 360,000 distinct CDR3 sequences, about 13% seen once; the top ten hold over 8.5%. Sequenced sample: blood. The receptors were sampled from a woman aged 18-29 years with Graves' hyperthyroidism.

This clonotype was counted at least ten times. J is TRBJ1-5 and V is TRBV6-2 or TRBV6-3; D is undetermined. This CDR3 is 15 amino acids long. The V gene lost 2 bases and the J gene lost 2 bases, with 10 bases spanning the gap. Germline V gives CDR1 MNHEY, CDR2 SVGEGT. The DNA of the CDR3 is TGTGCCAGCAGTTACGGTGGCGCGGGCAATCAGCCCCAGCATTTT. Protein sequence: CASSYGGAGNQPQHF.

This clonotype occurred a few times. The rearrangement uses TRBV11-3 and TRBJ2-2, with D possibly TRBD1 on 6 matching bases. Germline loops: CDR1 SGHNT, CDR2 YENEEA. V was cut by 5 bases and J by 4 bases, with 23 bases left in between. This CDR3 comprises 18 residues. The CDR3 region is CASSQGGRWTGGTGELFF. The CDR3 DNA sequence: TGTGCCAGCAGCCAAGGGGGTAGGTGGACCGGCGGCACCGGGGAGCTGTTTTTT.

The V gene is TRBV20-1, the J gene TRBJ1-4; D gene uncertain. CDR1 and CDR2 (germline): DFQATT, SNEGSKA (reference sequence). Trimming removed 3 bases from V and 7 bases from J, with 12 bases in between. The CDR3 is made up of 13 amino acids. The CDR3 loop reads CSASGLGGEKLFF. The CDR3 DNA is TGCAGTGCTAGCGGTTTGGGAGGTGAAAAACTGTTTTTT.

This clonotype was recorded at least ten times. The genes are TRBV2 and TRBJ2-1, with 11 bases fitting TRBD2. CDR3 length: 15 amino acids. CDR1 is SNHLY, CDR2 FYNNEI, per germline. V shed 10 bases, J shed 7 bases, and the junction held 12 bases outside the gene matches. CDR3 nucleotides: TGTGCCACATCCCTCGGGCTAGCGGGAGGAAATGAGCAGTTCTTC. This sequence encodes CATSLGLAGGNEQFF.

V is TRBV6-2 or TRBV6-3 and J is TRBJ2-3; D unresolved. The CDR3 is made up of 14 amino acids. CDR1 is MNHEY and CDR2 is SVGEGT in the germline V gene. Trimming took off 7 bases at V and 3 bases at J, with 14 bases between the two ends. The CDR3, as DNA: TGTGCCAGCAACCGCCCAGCAGGAACAGATACGCAGTATTTT. Protein sequence: CASNRPAGTDTQYF.

Many counts were recorded for this clonotype. The chain combines TRBV6-1 with TRBJ1-1; perhaps TRBD1 as D (5 bases). The CDR3 spans 14 residues. Germline CDR1 and CDR2: MNHNS and SASEGT. V was pared by 3 bases and J by 1 base, with 9 bases between. This CDR3 is CASSDKGRNTEAFF. The CDR3 bases are TGTGCCAGCAGTGATAAGGGGCGGAACACTGAAGCTTTCTTT.

The chain links TRBV7-9 to TRBJ2-2, with 8 bases matching TRBD1. Germline CDR1 is SEHNR and CDR2 is FQNEAQ (reference sequence). The CDR3 has 18 residues. Trimming took 0 bases from V and 3 from J; bases not matched to a gene: 9. DNA for the CDR3: TGTGCCAGCAGCTTAGCGCTCAGGGGGCAGCGGTACACCGGGGAGCTGTTTTTT. The encoded protein is CASSLALRGQRYTGELFF. Together with reference TRBV7-9 and TRBJ2-2, the CDR3 gives the full variable domain: DTGVSQNPRHKITKRGQNVTFRCDPISEHNRLYWYRQTLGQGPEFLTYFQNEAQLEKSRLLSDRFSAERPKGSFSTLEIQRTEQGDSAMYLCASSLALRGQRYTGELFFGEGSRLTVL.

The rearrangement links TRBV29-1 to TRBJ2-7; TRBD2 agrees at 9 bases. Germline V CDR1 and CDR2: SQVTM, ANQGSEA. V lost 7 bases, J lost 0 bases, and 4 bases stayed unmatched. CDR3 length equals 13 residues. CDR3 sequence: CSGLAVSSYEQYF. As DNA, the CDR3 is TGCAGCGGACTAGCGGTGAGCTCCTACGAGCAGTACTTC.

Many counts were recorded for this clonotype. The genes are TRBV20-1 and TRBJ2-1; tentative D call: TRBD1 (6 bases). CDR1 is DFQATT, CDR2 SNEGSKA, per germline (reference sequence). V was clipped by 3 bases and J by 10 bases, with 19 bases between them. The CDR3 runs 14 residues. The CDR3 spells CSASATTGGGEQFF. Here the CDR3 DNA reads TGCAGTGCTAGTGCGACTACCGGTGGGGGCGAGCAGTTCTTC.

This clonotype has only one observation. The rearrangement links TRBV5-1 to TRBJ2-7; D is possibly TRBD2 (5 bases). Trimming cost V 3 bases and J 6 bases, with 19 bases left between them. This CDR3 spans 15 amino acids. Germline-derived CDR1 and CDR2 are SGHRS and YFSETQ. The CDR3 DNA reads as TGCGCCAGCAGCTCCCCCCGGGGAGCGGAGAGCGAGCAGTACTTC. Its translation is CASSSPRGAESEQYF.

At least ten counts were recorded for this clonotype. This chain links TRBV27 with TRBJ2-7; no clear D gene. CDR3 length: 15 residues. V lost 1 base, J lost 0 bases, and 10 bases lay in between. In germline, CDR1 is MNHEY, CDR2 SMNVEV (reference sequence). The CDR3 sequence is CASSLYGSISYEQYF. The CDR3, as DNA: TGTGCCAGCAGTTTATATGGATCTATCTCCTACGAGCAGTACTTC.

This clonotype occurred many times. V gene TRBV12-3 or TRBV12-4 combines with J gene TRBJ2-7, with 9 bases aligning to TRBD2. The CDR3 consists of 15 residues. The V and J ends lost 4 bases and 0 bases, in that order; junction bases with no gene match: 4. The CDR3 nucleotides read TGTGCCAGCAGTTACGATAGCGGGAGCTCCTACGAGCAGTACTTC. Protein sequence: CASSYDSGSSYEQYF.

This clonotype came up many times. V gene TRBV6-1 combines with J gene TRBJ2-3; TRBD2 matches at 13 bases. Germline V gives CDR1 MNHNS, CDR2 SASEGT. The V segment lost 8 bases and the J segment 5 bases; nucleotides outside the gene matches: 1. This CDR3 is built from 13 residues. CDR3 loop: CASGTSGKDTQYF. The CDR3 coding sequence is TGTGCCAGCGGGACTAGCGGGAAAGATACGCAGTATTTT.

This clonotype was observed many times. The rearrangement joins TRBV27 to TRBJ2-1, with D unclear. The CDR3 is 12 residues long. Between the trimmed V and J ends, which lost 4 bases and 5 bases, there was a span of 6 bases. Per the germline V gene, CDR1 is MNHEY and CDR2 is SMNVEV (reference sequence). The CDR3 DNA follows: TGTGCCAGCAGTTCAGTCGACAATGAGCAGTTCTTC. Protein sequence: CASSSVDNEQFF.

At least ten counts were recorded for this clonotype. This chain links TRBV28 with TRBJ2-7; D remains unclear. The CDR3 has 14 amino acids. The germline gives CDR1 MDHEN, CDR2 SYDVKM. Trimming stripped 2 bases from V and 0 bases from J, with 8 bases between. The DNA for the CDR3 is TGTGCCAGCAGTTTAGTGGCAGCCTCCTACGAGCAGTACTTC. Protein product: CASSLVAASYEQYF.

This clonotype was counted once. CDR3 region: CASSPRDSSGCGEQYF. For the CDR3, the DNA is TGTGCCAGCTCACCACGGGACAGTAGCGGATGTGGCGAGCAGTACTTC. The rearrangement joins TRBV18 to TRBJ2-7; D possibly corresponds to TRBD1 (7 bases). Trimming took 1 base from V and 6 from J, leaving 19 bases between them. The CDR3 totals 16 residues. Germline V lookup: CDR1 KGHSH, CDR2 LQKENI.

The sample holds many counts of this clonotype. The rearrangement uses TRBV20-1 and TRBJ2-5; TRBD2 aligns across 8 bases. CDR1 is DFQATT, CDR2 SNEGSKA, per germline (reference sequence). J was trimmed by 4 bases and V by 3 bases; bases with no gene match: 10. This CDR3 spans 15 amino acids. In DNA form, the CDR3 reads TGCAGTGCTAGCACGGGAGGGCCTATGTCAGAGACCCAGTACTTC. Protein product: CSASTGGPMSETQYF.

This clonotype was recorded a few times. The V gene is TRBV11-2, the J gene TRBJ1-5; TRBD1 aligns across 10 bases. The CDR3 totals 15 residues. Germline lookup yields CDR1 SGHAT and CDR2 FQNNGV. V lost 9 bases, J lost 4 bases, and 9 bases stayed unmatched. CDR3 loop: CASSPWTGGNQPQHF. CDR3 bases: TGTGCCAGTAGTCCTTGGACAGGGGGGAATCAGCCCCAGCATTTT.

The sample holds many counts of this clonotype. The junction departs from germline at one end; a sequencing error may be responsible. CDR3 DNA: TGTGCTAGCAGCTTAGGAGGGGACTACGAGCAGTACTTC. This sequence encodes CASSLGGDYEQYF. The chain is built from TRBV7-7 and TRBJ2-7, with TRBD2 as a possible D gene (6 bases). CDR3 size: 13 residues. Germline lookup yields CDR1 SSHAT and CDR2 FNYEAQ (reference sequence).

Worth noting for this clonotype: The junction differs from germline at one of its ends, possibly a read error. This chain joins TRBV13 and TRBJ2-5; a weak D match, TRBD2 (5 bases). The CDR3 length is 14 residues. Germline V lookup: CDR1 PRHDT, CDR2 FYEKMQ (reference sequence). The CDR3 reads CASQTKSGGETQYF. Written as DNA, the CDR3 is TGCGCCAGCCAGACAAAAAGCGGTGGGGAGACCCAGTACTTC.